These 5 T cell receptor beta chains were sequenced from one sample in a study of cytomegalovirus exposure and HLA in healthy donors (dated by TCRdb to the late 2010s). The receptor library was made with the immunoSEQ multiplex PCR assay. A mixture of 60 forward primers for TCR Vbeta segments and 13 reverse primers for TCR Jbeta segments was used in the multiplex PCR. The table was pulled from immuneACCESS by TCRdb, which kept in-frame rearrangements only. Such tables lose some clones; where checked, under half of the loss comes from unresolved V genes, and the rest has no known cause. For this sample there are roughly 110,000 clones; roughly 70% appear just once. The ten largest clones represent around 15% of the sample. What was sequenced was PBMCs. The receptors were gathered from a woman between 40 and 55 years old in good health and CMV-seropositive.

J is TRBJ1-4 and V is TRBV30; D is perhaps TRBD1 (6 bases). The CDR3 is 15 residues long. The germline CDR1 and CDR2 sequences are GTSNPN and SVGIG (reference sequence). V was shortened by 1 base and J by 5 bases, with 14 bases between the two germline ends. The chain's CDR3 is CAWSEKGGRNEKLFF. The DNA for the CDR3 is TGTGCCTGGAGTGAGAAGGGGGGGCGGAATGAAAAACTGTTTTTT.

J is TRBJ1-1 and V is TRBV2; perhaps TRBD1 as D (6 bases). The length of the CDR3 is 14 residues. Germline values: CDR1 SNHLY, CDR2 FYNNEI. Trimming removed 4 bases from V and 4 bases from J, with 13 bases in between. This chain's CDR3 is CASSGWGRGTEAFF. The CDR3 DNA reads TGTGCCAGCAGTGGTTGGGGGCGTGGCACTGAAGCTTTCTTT.

The CDR3 loop reads CASSNRDRYNSPLHF. The CDR3 DNA reads TGTGCCAGCAGCAACCGGGACAGATATAATTCACCCCTCCACTTT. This chain connects TRBV7-9 to TRBJ1-6; TRBD1 aligns across 7 bases. V was clipped by 5 bases and J by 4 bases; unmatched bases: 5. Germline CDR1 is SEHNR and CDR2 is FQNEAQ (reference sequence). The CDR3 consists of 15 residues.

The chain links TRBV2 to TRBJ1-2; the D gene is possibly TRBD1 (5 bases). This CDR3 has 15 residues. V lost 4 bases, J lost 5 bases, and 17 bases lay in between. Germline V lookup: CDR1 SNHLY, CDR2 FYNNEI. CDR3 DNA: TGTGCCAGCAGTGTTCGAGGACAAGAAGTTTATGGCTACACCTTC. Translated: CASSVRGQEVYGYTF.

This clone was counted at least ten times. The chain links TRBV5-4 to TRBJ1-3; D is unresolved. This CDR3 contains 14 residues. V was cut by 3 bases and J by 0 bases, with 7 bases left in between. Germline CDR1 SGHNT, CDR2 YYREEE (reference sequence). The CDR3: CASSSPGSGNTIYF. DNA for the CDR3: TGTGCCAGCAGCTCTCCGGGCTCTGGAAACACCATATATTTT. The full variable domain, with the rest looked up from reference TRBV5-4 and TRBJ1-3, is ETGVTQSPTHLIKTRGQQVTLRCSSQSGHNTVSWYQQALGQGPQFIFQYYREEENGRGNFPPRFSGLQFPNYSSELNVNALELDDSALYLCASSSPGSGNTIYFGEGSWLTVV.